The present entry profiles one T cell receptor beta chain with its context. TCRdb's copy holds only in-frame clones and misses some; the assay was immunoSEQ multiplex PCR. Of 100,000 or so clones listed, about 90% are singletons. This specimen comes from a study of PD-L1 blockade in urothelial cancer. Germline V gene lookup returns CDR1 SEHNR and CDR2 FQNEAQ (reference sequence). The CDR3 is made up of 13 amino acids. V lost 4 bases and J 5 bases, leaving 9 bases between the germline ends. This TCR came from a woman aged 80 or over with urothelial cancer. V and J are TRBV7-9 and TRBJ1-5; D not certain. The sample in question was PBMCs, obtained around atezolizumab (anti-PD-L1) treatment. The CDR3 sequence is CASSSLRDQPQHF. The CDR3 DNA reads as TGTGCCAGCAGCTCTTTACGGGATCAGCCCCAGCATTTT.